The following is a T cell receptor (beta chain) sequence with its context. The data are from a study of blood T cell repertoires in COVID-19. Looking at the study overall: Whether acute or convalescent, the COVID-19 samples came from the United States, Italy and Spain. Nucleic acid was either cDNA or gDNA, and it came from T cells, B-cell-depleted T cells, or PBMCs.

The junction had 14 bases not matched to a gene; V was cut back by 2 bases and J by 4 bases. The CDR3 spans 17 residues. Germline CDR1 and CDR2: SGHDT and YYEEEE. Per the original data handling: Estimates of nucleated cell counts were drawn from the amplification of reference gene primers. Profiled with immunoSEQ multiplex PCR; TCRdb holds only in-frame clones, not every one. From that table come the V and J calls and clone size; the DNA was used to work out D and trimming. The sample shows roughly 260,000 clones, about 85% of them seen only once. The chain employs TRBV5-6 and TRBJ1-2; TRBD1 matches at 7 bases. The receptor's source is a woman in her 50s who had recovered from COVID-19. Sequenced input: peripheral blood. This chain's CDR3 is CASSFGPHRTGVYGYTF. The DNA for the CDR3 is TGTGCCAGCAGCTTCGGCCCGCACCGAACAGGGGTCTATGGCTACACCTTC.